What follows are 30 T cell receptor beta chains derived from one specimen sequenced in a study of blood T cell repertoires in COVID-19. Sequencing was performed with immunoSEQ multiplex PCR; in TCRdb, only in-frame clones are kept and a portion is missing. The table lists about 100,000 clones, 70% to 90% of them singletons. What was sequenced was peripheral blood. The receptors were gathered from a human donor in a cohort sampled during active COVID-19.

This sequence joins TRBV9 and TRBJ1-2, with D tentatively TRBD1 (6 bases). CDR1 SGDLS and CDR2 YYNGEE come from the germline V gene. V lost 0 bases, J lost 1 base, and 19 bases lay in between. CDR3 length: 18 amino acids. The CDR3 DNA reads TGTGCCAGCAGCGTAGTGGATTGGGGGACAAACAATAACTATGGCTACACCTTC. Its protein is CASSVVDWGTNNNYGYTF.

The genes are TRBV15 and TRBJ2-7, with 7 bases fitting TRBD2. Looked up from germline, CDR1 is LNHNV and CDR2 is YYDKDF (reference sequence). J gave up 3 bases and V 0 bases, and 5 bases lay outside the gene matches. The CDR3 loop spans 15 amino acids. As DNA, the CDR3 is TGTGCCACCAGCAGAGAATTTGGGGGGGGCTACGAGCAGTACTTC. Its translation: CATSREFGGGYEQYF.

The rearrangement joins TRBV5-4 to TRBJ2-2, with D possibly TRBD2 on 5 matching bases. Trimming cost V 5 bases and J 8 bases, with 22 bases left between them. The germline V gene encodes CDR1 SGHNT and CDR2 YYREEE (reference sequence). This CDR3 region has 16 residues. The CDR3: CASSAYSSRSPGELFF. The CDR3 DNA is TGTGCCAGCAGTGCATATTCTAGCAGGTCGCCGGGGGAGCTGTTTTTT.

The J gene is TRBJ2-7, the V gene TRBV7-2; 7 bases fit TRBD2. Germline-derived CDR1 and CDR2 are SGHTA and FQGNSA. This CDR3 is 14 amino acids long. Losses at the gene ends were 0 bases for V and 4 bases for J; bases not matched to a gene: 3. CDR3 sequence (DNA): TGTGCCAGCAGCTTAGCGGGAGGGAATTACGAGCAGTACTTC. It specifies CASSLAGGNYEQYF.

V gene TRBV9 combines with J gene TRBJ2-2, with 11 bases matching TRBD2. V shed 7 bases and J 5 bases; nucleotides not matched to a gene: 7. This CDR3 spans 15 amino acids. The germline CDR1 and CDR2 sequences are SGDLS and YYNGEE. The CDR3 DNA is TGTGCCAGCGTCCGGGGACTAGCGGATACCGGGGAGCTGTTTTTT. Translating gives CASVRGLADTGELFF. The full variable domain, in which reference TRBV9 and TRBJ2-2 provide the parts outside the CDR3, is DSGVTQTPKHLITATGQRVTLRCSPRSGDLSVYWYQQSLDQGLQFLIQYYNGEERAKGNILERFSAQQFPDLHSELNLSSLELGDSALYFCASVRGLADTGELFFGEGSRLTVL.

The count of this clone is one. The chain is built from TRBV6-4 and TRBJ2-3; TRBD1 aligns across 10 bases. Germline V CDR1 and CDR2: MRHNA, SNTAGT. The junction had 2 bases not matched to a gene; V was cut back by 4 bases and J by 4 bases. The CDR3 extends over 14 amino acids. The CDR3 bases are TGTGCCAGCAGTGGGGACAGGGGCGCAGATACGCAGTATTTT. The encoded protein is CASSGDRGADTQYF.

The chain joins TRBV29-1 to TRBJ2-1, with D possibly TRBD1 on 5 matching bases. Germline V gene data show CDR1 as SQVTM and CDR2 as ANQGSEA. The CDR3 runs to 12 residues. Between the trimmed V and J ends, which lost 2 bases and 6 bases, there was a span of 8 bases. In DNA form, the CDR3 reads TGCAGCGTTGAACCGACAGCCAATGAGCAGTTCTTC. It encodes CSVEPTANEQFF.

V gene TRBV9 combines with J gene TRBJ2-2; TRBD2 matches at 9 bases. The V and J ends lost 3 bases and 3 bases, in that order; junction bases with no gene match: 6. Germline V CDR1 and CDR2: SGDLS, YYNGEE. This CDR3 spans 16 amino acids. For the CDR3, the DNA is TGTGCCAGCAGCGGGTCTAGCGGGATTTACACCGGGGAGCTGTTTTTT. Translated: CASSGSSGIYTGELFF.

This chain uses TRBV7-2 with TRBJ2-7, with D possibly TRBD2 on 6 matching bases. The CDR3 extends over 15 amino acids. V shed 1 base and J shed 4 bases, with 14 bases lying between them. Per the germline V gene, CDR1 is SGHTA and CDR2 is FQGNSA. The CDR3 DNA reads as TGTGCCAGCAGCTTAGGGATTAGCGGACCATACGAGCAGTACTTC. Its translation: CASSLGISGPYEQYF.

Only one count was recorded for this clone. The V gene is TRBV27, the J gene TRBJ2-1; 10 bases match TRBD2. The junction had 8 bases not matched to a gene; V was cut back by 5 bases and J by 10 bases. The CDR3 spans 14 residues. Germline lookup yields CDR1 MNHEY and CDR2 SMNVEV (reference sequence). CDR3 loop: CASSQRTSGREQFF. The DNA of the CDR3 is TGTGCCAGCAGTCAGAGGACTAGCGGAAGAGAGCAGTTCTTC.

This clone is a singleton in its sample. The V call is TRBV9, the J call TRBJ2-6; a possible D gene is TRBD2 (5 bases). Trimming left V 8 bases short and J 3 bases short, with 12 bases between. The CDR3 is 14 amino acids. Germline CDR1 SGDLS, CDR2 YYNGEE. CDR3 region: CASTGGGGANVLTF. The CDR3 coding sequence is TGTGCCAGTACGGGCGGAGGTGGGGCCAACGTCCTGACTTTC.

In its sample, this clone was seen a few times. The chain links TRBV11-2 to TRBJ1-5, with TRBD1 as a possible D gene (5 bases). This CDR3 region has 13 residues. V was cut by 5 bases and J by 3 bases, with 8 bases left in between. Per the germline V gene, CDR1 is SGHAT and CDR2 is FQNNGV. The CDR3 region is CASSRDFNQPQHF. CDR3 DNA sequence: TGTGCCAGCAGCCGGGACTTCAATCAGCCCCAGCATTTT.

This chain connects TRBV14 to TRBJ2-1; 9 positions match TRBD2. The germline V gene has CDR1 SGHDN and CDR2 FVKESK. The CDR3 has 15 residues. V shed 5 bases and J 6 bases; nucleotides not matched to a gene: 8. Here the CDR3 DNA reads TGTGCCAGCAGCACCTTTGGCGGGAGGGCCAATGAGCAGTTCTTC. Translating gives CASSTFGGRANEQFF.

To note about this clone: The CDR3 end shows no conserved phenylalanine or tryptophan, and so a read error is likely. The limits of the CDR3 on the DNA are not certain, so only TCRdb's listed CDR3 is given. The CDR3 sequence: CASSFSERD. The chain couples TRBV28 to TRBJ2-7; the DNA was not used to check the table's D call, TRBD2. The CDR3 region is 9 residues in length, termini included. CDR1 is MDHEN, CDR2 SYDVKM, per germline.

The chain combines TRBV3-1 (or the pseudogene TRBV3-2) with TRBJ1-2; no reliable D call. The CDR3 has 14 amino acids. CDR1 and CDR2 from the germline V gene are LGHDT and YNNKEL (reference sequence). Trimming pared 5 bases from V and 2 bases from J, leaving 12 bases between. In DNA form, the CDR3 reads TGTGCCAGCAGCTCACCGACTGGAAACTATGGCTACACCTTC. Its translation: CASSSPTGNYGYTF.

The chain employs TRBV18 and TRBJ2-6, with 7 positions matching TRBD1. With 8 bases clipped from V and 1 base from J, the junction kept 8 bases outside the gene matches. From germline, CDR1 is KGHSH and CDR2 LQKENI. CDR3 length: 16 amino acids. The CDR3 DNA reads TGTGCCAGCAGACAGGGAGCCCGATCTGGGGCCAACGTCCTGACTTTC. Its translation: CASRQGARSGANVLTF. Full variable domain (rest looked up from reference TRBV18 and TRBJ2-6): NAGVMQNPRHLVRRRGQEARLRCSPMKGHSHVYWYRQLPEEGLKFMVYLQKENIIDESGMPKERFSAEFPKEGPSILRIQQVVRGDSAAYFCASRQGARSGANVLTFGAGSRLTVL.

The chain uses TRBV5-1 and TRBJ2-5; 7 bases are shared with TRBD1. The CDR3 extends over 14 amino acids. Germline V gene sequence: CDR1 SGHRS, CDR2 YFSETQ. J was trimmed by 5 bases and V by 0 bases; bases with no gene match: 4. The CDR3 DNA is TGCGCCAGCAGCTTGGAGGGGGCTGGGGAGACCCAGTACTTC. Its translation is CASSLEGAGETQYF.

This rearrangement joins TRBV19 to TRBJ2-1; 12 bases match TRBD2. J lost 3 bases, V lost 3 bases, and 9 bases had no gene match. Germline V gene data show CDR1 as LNHDA and CDR2 as SQIVND (reference sequence). CDR3 size: 18 residues. CDR3 nucleotide sequence: TGTGCCAGTAGTATTGGATGGATGACTAGCGGGGGCTACAATGAGCAGTTCTTC. Amino acid sequence: CASSIGWMTSGGYNEQFF.

The chain carries TRBV29-1 and TRBJ2-7; 10 bases line up with TRBD1. The CDR3 loop spans 12 amino acids. The germline CDR1 and CDR2 sequences are SQVTM and ANQGSEA. J was trimmed by 2 bases and V by 7 bases; bases with no gene match: 2. The CDR3 region is CSGGQGAYEQYF. The CDR3 nucleotides read TGCAGCGGTGGACAGGGGGCCTACGAGCAGTACTTC.

This clone showed up just once. The chain links TRBV20-1 to TRBJ1-1, with TRBD1 matching over 7 bases. The CDR3 extends over 14 amino acids. J gave up 6 bases and V 3 bases, and 10 bases lay outside the gene matches. CDR1 and CDR2 from the germline V gene are DFQATT and SNEGSKA (reference sequence). The CDR3 DNA reads TGCAGTGCTAGTAGGCAGGGGGGACGAGCTGAAGCTTTCTTT. The encoded protein is CSASRQGGRAEAFF.

This clone occurred once. The chain recombines TRBV12-3 or TRBV12-4 with TRBJ2-1; no reliable D call. The CDR3 covers 13 residues. V lost 8 bases and J 0 bases, leaving 8 bases between the germline ends. The CDR3 nucleotides are TGTGCCAGCGGGCGTATCTCCTACAATGAGCAGTTCTTC. This sequence encodes CASGRISYNEQFF.

This chain uses TRBV28 with TRBJ1-1, with D perhaps TRBD1 (6 bases). Germline CDR1 reads MDHEN; CDR2 reads SYDVKM. Trimming took off 1 base at V and 12 bases at J, with 9 bases between the two ends. The CDR3 contains 11 residues. CDR3 coding DNA: TGTGCCAGCAGTTTATACAGGGAGACTTTCTTT. Translating it yields CASSLYRETFF.

The chain uses TRBV10-2 and TRBJ2-3; D gene ambiguous. Germline V gene sequence: CDR1 WSHSY, CDR2 SAAADI. CDR3 length equals 12 residues. Trimming stripped 5 bases from V and 5 bases from J, with 8 bases between. The CDR3 sequence is CASSLLRDTQYF. As DNA, the CDR3 is TGCGCCAGCAGTCTTCTCCGAGATACGCAGTATTTT.

The chain uses TRBV27 and TRBJ2-3; 7 bases are shared with TRBD2. V was clipped by 7 bases and J by 2 bases; unmatched bases: 12. This CDR3 has 16 residues. Germline V gene data show CDR1 as MNHEY and CDR2 as SMNVEV (reference sequence). The CDR3: CASKETAGRYTDTQYF. In nucleotides, the CDR3 is TGTGCCAGCAAGGAAACAGCGGGACGTTACACAGATACGCAGTATTTT.

This chain links TRBV9 with TRBJ2-1, with a weak D call TRBD2 (6 bases). The germline gives CDR1 SGDLS, CDR2 YYNGEE. Trimming stripped 2 bases from V and 3 bases from J, with 12 bases between. The CDR3 runs 15 residues. CDR3 sequence: CASSVEGRFYNEQFF. In DNA, the CDR3 is TGTGCCAGCAGCGTGGAGGGGCGCTTCTACAATGAGCAGTTCTTC. Variable domain in full (rest from reference TRBV9 and TRBJ2-1): DSGVTQTPKHLITATGQRVTLRCSPRSGDLSVYWYQQSLDQGLQFLIQYYNGEERAKGNILERFSAQQFPDLHSELNLSSLELGDSALYFCASSVEGRFYNEQFFGPGTRLTVL.

The chain couples TRBV5-1 to TRBJ2-7; 9 bases line up with TRBD2. This CDR3 has 13 amino acids. Germline V CDR1 and CDR2: SGHRS, YFSETQ. V trimming: 6 bases; J trimming: 6 bases; junction bases outside the gene matches: 7. CDR3 DNA: TGCGCCAGCAATAGCGGGAGATCGGGCGAGCAGTACTTC. This codes for CASNSGRSGEQYF.

A few counts support this clone. The chain is built from TRBV5-1 and TRBJ2-2; TRBD2 aligns across 8 bases. V lost 1 base and J lost 8; bases outside the gene matches: 7. Germline CDR1 reads SGHRS; CDR2 reads YFSETQ. There are 15 residues in the CDR3. This CDR3 reads CASSLIGLAGGELFF. Here the CDR3 DNA reads TGCGCCAGCAGCTTGATCGGACTAGCTGGGGGGGAGCTGTTTTTT.

In regard to this clone: A read error may account for a junction end that differs from germline. J is TRBJ2-7 and V is TRBV4-3; no firm D call. The CDR3 length is 16 residues. CDR1 and CDR2 (germline): LGHNA, YSLEER. The CDR3 sequence is CASSQRPQLLSHEQYF. The CDR3 DNA is TGCGCCAGCAGCCAACGTCCACAGCTACTCTCCCACGAGCAGTACTTC.

The V call is TRBV28, the J call TRBJ2-7; D not certain. Germline loops: CDR1 MDHEN, CDR2 SYDVKM. Between the trimmed V and J ends, which lost 4 bases and 8 bases, there was a span of 12 bases. CDR3 length: 12 amino acids. CDR3 bases: TGTGCCAGCAGTTACGCGGCACGAAAGCAGTACTTC. Translation: CASSYAARKQYF.

The count of this clone is one. The chain joins TRBV28 to TRBJ1-2, with TRBD1 matching over 8 bases. The CDR3 runs to 15 residues. Per germline, CDR1 MDHEN and CDR2 SYDVKM. J gave up 4 bases and V 4 bases, and 8 bases lay outside the gene matches. The CDR3: CASSYQGAPSYGYTF. CDR3 nucleotide sequence: TGTGCCAGCAGTTACCAGGGGGCGCCCTCCTATGGCTACACCTTC.